The 5 T cell receptor beta chains in this list originate from one sample, sequenced in a study of CD8+ T cells in alopecia areata (dated by TCRdb to about 2018). The sample's treatment or condition label, decoded: oral pan-JAK inhibitor, 5-10 mg twice daily. Library generation was performed with the immunoSEQ multiplex PCR assay. To provide template for TCR sequencing, every sample had RNA extracted and reverse transcribed into cDNA. TCRdb carries this immuneACCESS record with in-frame sequences only. Its versions omit some clonotypes, under half of them owing to an unresolved V gene in the studies checked, with the rest unexplained. The sample data list about 180,000 clones, and about half of these were observed just once. Roughly 9.1% of the sample belongs to the ten largest clones. This sample comprised CD8+ T cells sorted from blood, obtained at week 52, from a patient treated with tofacitinib. These receptors were collected from a human donor with alopecia areata.

The chain recombines TRBV4-3 with TRBJ2-7; no definite D call. Trimming stripped 4 bases from V and 6 bases from J, with 13 bases between. Germline values: CDR1 LGHNA, CDR2 YSLEER. The CDR3 totals 13 residues. The CDR3 bases are TGCGCCAGCAGCCTTGGGGTGGTGACCGAGCAGTACTTC. It specifies CASSLGVVTEQYF.

This clone has only a few counts. The chain joins TRBV13 to TRBJ2-1; no definite D call. Germline lookup yields CDR1 PRHDT and CDR2 FYEKMQ (reference sequence). This CDR3 has 12 residues. Trimming removed 5 bases at V and 6 bases at J, with 8 bases between. CDR3 in amino acids: CASSLNPNEQFF. The CDR3 DNA follows: TGTGCCAGCAGCCTGAACCCCAATGAGCAGTTCTTC.

This chain uses TRBV30 with TRBJ1-1; possible D gene TRBD1, 5 bases. CDR1 is GTSNPN, CDR2 SVGIG, per germline (reference sequence). V was pared by 4 bases and J by 7 bases, with 10 bases between. The CDR3 consists of 11 residues. For the CDR3, the DNA is TGTGCCTGGACCCCGGGGGGTGAAGCTTTCTTT. It codes for CAWTPGGEAFF.

This clone was seen more than once but under ten times. The CDR3 region has the DNA TGTGCCAGCAGCTTGGGGTCCGGGACAGAAACAGATACGCAGTATTTT. It specifies CASSLGSGTETDTQYF. V usage is TRBV5-6 and J usage is TRBJ2-3; TRBD1 agrees at 7 bases. Germline-derived CDR1 and CDR2 are SGHDT and YYEEEE. V was clipped by 0 bases and J by 3 bases; unmatched bases: 7. The CDR3 has 16 amino acids.

This clone was counted only a few times. This chain links TRBV7-2 with TRBJ1-2, with D tentatively TRBD1 (6 bases). This CDR3 is built from 13 residues. CDR1 SGHTA and CDR2 FQGNSA come from the germline V gene. V lost 4 bases, J lost 8 bases, and 14 bases lay in between. CDR3 in amino acids: CASSSTGTGGYTF. CDR3 DNA sequence: TGTGCCAGCAGCTCAACAGGGACTGGGGGCTACACCTTC.